The 3 T cell receptor beta chains given below trace back to one sample, sequenced in a study of T-cell memory formation after mild COVID-19. TCRdb redid the calling of the 5' RACE reads with MiXCR, one entry per CDR3 protein. The top ten clones hold 8.5% to 9% of a sample with hundreds of thousands of distinct CDR3 sequences, approximately 24% of them seen once. Sequenced sample: PBMCs or a T cell subset sorted from them (not recorded which). Receptors were obtained from an adult woman who had mild COVID-19 (a few samples of this study predate the infection). Cell type and time point are not known.

This chain connects TRBV14 to TRBJ2-7; TRBD1 agrees at 8 bases. V gave up 0 bases and J gave up 0 bases; unmatched junction bases: 13. The CDR3 extends over 19 amino acids. Germline lookup yields CDR1 SGHDN and CDR2 FVKESK. The DNA of the CDR3 is TGTGCCAGCAGCCAAGATCAGGGGGCGGCCGGAATGAGCTCCTACGAGCAGTACTTC. Translation: CASSQDQGAAGMSSYEQYF.

This clonotype appeared a few times. J is TRBJ1-3 and V is TRBV7-9; D unclear. Germline values: CDR1 SEHNR, CDR2 FQNEAQ (reference sequence). The CDR3 consists of 16 residues. Trimming pared 0 bases from V and 0 bases from J, leaving 9 bases between. CDR3 region: CASSLAGGSSGNTIYF. The DNA of the CDR3 is TGTGCCAGCAGCTTAGCGGGCGGGAGCTCTGGAAACACCATATATTTT.

This rearrangement joins TRBV5-1 to TRBJ2-7, with 7 positions matching TRBD1. CDR1 is SGHRS, CDR2 YFSETQ, per germline. With V trimmed by 4 bases and J by 3 bases, 13 bases remained unmatched. This CDR3 comprises 16 residues. The CDR3 bases are TGCGCCAGCAGCCCAGGTGGGGGACAGAGTTACTACGAGCAGTACTTC. Translated, it gives CASSPGGGQSYYEQYF. The whole variable domain, filled in from reference TRBV5-1 and TRBJ2-7, reads KAGVTQTPRYLIKTRGQQVTLSCSPISGHRSVSWYQQTPGQGLQFLFEYFSETQRNKGNFPGRFSGRQFSNSRSEMNVSTLELGDSALYLCASSPGGGQSYYEQYFGPGTRLTVT.